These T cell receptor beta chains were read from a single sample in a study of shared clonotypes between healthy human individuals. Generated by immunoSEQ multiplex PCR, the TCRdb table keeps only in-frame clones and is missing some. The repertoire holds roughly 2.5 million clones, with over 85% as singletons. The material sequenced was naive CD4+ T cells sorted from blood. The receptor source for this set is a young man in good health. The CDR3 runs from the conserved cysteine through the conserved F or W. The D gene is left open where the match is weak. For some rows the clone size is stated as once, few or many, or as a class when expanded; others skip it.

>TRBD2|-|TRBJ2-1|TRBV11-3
CASSAGTSGLNEQFF
TGTGCCAGCAGCGCCGGGACTAGCGGGCTAAATGAGCAGTTCTTC
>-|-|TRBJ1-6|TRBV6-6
CASRKIGEMASPLHF
TGTGCCAGCAGAAAAATAGGGGAAATGGCTTCACCCCTCCACTTT
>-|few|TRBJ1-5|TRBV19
CASSIERTHQPQHF
TGTGCCAGTAGTATAGAACGGACTCATCAGCCCCAGCATTTT
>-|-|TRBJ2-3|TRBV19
CASSKTNPPTQYF
TGTGCCAGTAGTAAGACGAATCCACCCACGCAGTATTTT
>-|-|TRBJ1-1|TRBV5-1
CASSPLVGGTEAFF
TGCGCCAGCAGCCCGTTGGTGGGTGGCACTGAAGCTTTCTTT
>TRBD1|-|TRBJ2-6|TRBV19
CASSPGTGVSGANVLTF
TGTGCCAGTAGTCCCGGGACAGGGGTTTCTGGGGCCAACGTCCTGACTTTC
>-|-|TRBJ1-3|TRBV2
CASSEGGINSGNTIYF
TGTGCCAGCAGTGAAGGAGGCATCAACTCTGGAAACACCATATATTTT
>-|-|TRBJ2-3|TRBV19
CASSIGWTTSTDTQYF
TGTGCCAGTAGTATAGGTTGGACTACCAGCACAGATACGCAGTATTTT
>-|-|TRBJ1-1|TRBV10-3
CAISGLGQGPITEAFF
TGTGCCATCAGCGGGCTGGGCCAGGGACCGATCACTGAAGCTTTCTTT
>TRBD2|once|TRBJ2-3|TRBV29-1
CSVEIAGDTQYF
TGCAGCGTTGAAATAGCGGGGGATACGCAGTATTTT
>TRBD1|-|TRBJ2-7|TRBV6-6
CASIGTGSYEQYF
TGTGCCAGCATCGGGACAGGCTCCTACGAGCAGTACTTC
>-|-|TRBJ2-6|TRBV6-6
CASSSGAGANVLTF
TGTGCCAGCAGCTCGGGGGCTGGGGCCAACGTCCTGACTTTC
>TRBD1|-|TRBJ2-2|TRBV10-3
CAIRSDRATGELFF
TGTGCCATCAGATCGGACAGGGCCACCGGGGAGCTGTTTTTT
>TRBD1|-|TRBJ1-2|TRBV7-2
CASSQKPGGPIQNYGYTF
TGTGCCAGCAGCCAAAAGCCAGGGGGCCCGATTCAAAACTATGGCTACACCTTC
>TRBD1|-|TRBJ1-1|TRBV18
CASSSDRAAPEAFF
TGTGCCAGCTCATCGGACAGGGCGGCCCCTGAAGCTTTCTTT
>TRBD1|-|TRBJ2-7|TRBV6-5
CASSYQDRGKYEQYF
TGTGCCAGCAGTTATCAGGACAGGGGAAAATACGAGCAGTACTTC
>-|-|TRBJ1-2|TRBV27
CASSPLGGGYTF
TGTGCCAGCAGCCCGTTGGGAGGTGGCTACACCTTC
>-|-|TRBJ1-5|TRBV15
CATSRDAGNQPQHF
TGTGCCACCAGCAGAGATGCCGGGAATCAGCCCCAGCATTTT
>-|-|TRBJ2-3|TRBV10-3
CAISESPVEYTQYF
TGTGCCATCAGTGAGTCGCCAGTGGAATATACGCAGTATTTT
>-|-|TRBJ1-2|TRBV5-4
CASSSPVNYGYTF
TGTGCCAGCAGCTCCCCCGTTAACTATGGCTACACCTTC
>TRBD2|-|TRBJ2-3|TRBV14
CASSPLRLAGPDTQYF
TGTGCCAGCAGCCCCCTCCGATTAGCGGGACCAGATACGCAGTATTTT
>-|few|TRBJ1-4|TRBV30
CAWSVRGGVNEKLFF
TGTGCCTGGAGTGTACGGGGGGGCGTAAATGAAAAACTGTTTTTT
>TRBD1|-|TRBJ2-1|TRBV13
CASRIGQGVYNEQFF
TGTGCCAGCAGAATAGGACAGGGGGTCTACAATGAGCAGTTCTTC
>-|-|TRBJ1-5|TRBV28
CASSLIDGGAGQPQHF
TGTGCCAGCAGTTTAATCGACGGAGGGGCCGGTCAGCCCCAGCATTTT
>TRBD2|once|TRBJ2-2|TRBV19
CASSPNKGSGSGTGELFF
TGTGCCAGTAGCCCGAATAAGGGTAGCGGGAGCGGGACCGGGGAGCTGTTTTTT
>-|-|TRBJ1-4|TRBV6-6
CASSPGGSNEKLFF
TGTGCCAGCAGCCCCGGAGGTTCGAATGAAAAACTGTTTTTT
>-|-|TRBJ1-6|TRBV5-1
CASSLVQGSYNSPLHF
TGCGCCAGCAGCTTGGTTCAGGGCTCCTATAATTCACCCCTCCACTTT
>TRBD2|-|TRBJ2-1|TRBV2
CASSALAGVMIEQFF
TGTGCCAGCAGTGCCCTAGCGGGAGTGATGATTGAGCAGTTCTTC
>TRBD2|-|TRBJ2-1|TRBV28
CASRVSGGGYNEQFF
TGTGCCAGCAGAGTGAGCGGGGGTGGGTACAATGAGCAGTTCTTC
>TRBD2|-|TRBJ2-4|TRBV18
CASSPQRERDIQYF
TGTGCCAGCTCACCACAGCGGGAACGGGACATTCAGTACTTC
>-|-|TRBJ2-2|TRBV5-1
CASSLAGGSAPELFF
TGCGCCAGCAGCTTAGCAGGGGGGTCCGCACCGGAGCTGTTTTTT
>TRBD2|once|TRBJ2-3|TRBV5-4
CAAELAGGRDTQYF
TGTGCCGCCGAACTAGCGGGAGGCCGAGATACGCAGTATTTT
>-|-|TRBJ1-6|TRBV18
CASSPQGSSYNSPLHF
TGTGCCAGCTCACCACAGGGAAGCTCCTATAATTCACCCCTCCACTTT
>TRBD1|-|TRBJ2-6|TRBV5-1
CASSLAPGQGNSGANVLTF
TGCGCCAGCAGCTTAGCTCCGGGACAGGGTAACTCTGGGGCCAACGTCCTGACTTTC
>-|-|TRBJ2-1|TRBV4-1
CASSPPPTESSYNEQFF
TGCGCCAGCAGCCCGCCCCCGACAGAGAGCTCCTACAATGAGCAGTTCTTC
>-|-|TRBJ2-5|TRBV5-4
CASSLAGGRSGETQYF
TGTGCCAGCAGCTTGGCCGGAGGGCGCTCGGGTGAGACCCAGTACTTC
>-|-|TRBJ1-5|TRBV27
CASSWGTDSNQPQHF
TGTGCCAGCTCCTGGGGAACAGATAGCAATCAGCCCCAGCATTTT
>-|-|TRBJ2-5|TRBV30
CAWSPERKTQYF
TGTGCCTGGAGTCCCGAGCGAAAGACCCAGTACTTC
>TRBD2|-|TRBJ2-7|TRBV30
CAWSFGGLSYEQYF
TGTGCCTGGAGTTTTGGGGGACTATCTTACGAGCAGTACTTC
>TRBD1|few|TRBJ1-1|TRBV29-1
CSVRQGMNTEAFF
TGCAGCGTTCGACAGGGGATGAACACTGAAGCTTTCTTT